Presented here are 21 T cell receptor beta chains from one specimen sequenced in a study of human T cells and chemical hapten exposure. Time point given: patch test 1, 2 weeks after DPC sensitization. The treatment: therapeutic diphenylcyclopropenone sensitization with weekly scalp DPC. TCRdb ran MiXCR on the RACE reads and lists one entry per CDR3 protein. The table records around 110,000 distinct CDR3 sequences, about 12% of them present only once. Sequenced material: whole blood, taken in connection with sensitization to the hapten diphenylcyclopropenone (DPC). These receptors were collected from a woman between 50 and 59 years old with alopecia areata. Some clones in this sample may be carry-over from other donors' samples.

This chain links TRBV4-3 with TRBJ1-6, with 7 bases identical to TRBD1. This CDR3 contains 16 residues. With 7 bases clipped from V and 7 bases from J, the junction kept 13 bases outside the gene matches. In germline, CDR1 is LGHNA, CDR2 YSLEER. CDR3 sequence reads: CASTPNNDRVNSPLHF. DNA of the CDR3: TGCGCCAGCACCCCCAATAACGACAGGGTAAATTCACCCCTCCACTTT.

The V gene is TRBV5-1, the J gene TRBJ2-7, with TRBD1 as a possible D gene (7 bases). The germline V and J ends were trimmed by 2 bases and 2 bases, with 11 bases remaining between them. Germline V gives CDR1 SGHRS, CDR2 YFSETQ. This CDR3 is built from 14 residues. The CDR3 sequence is CASSFQGGTYEQYF. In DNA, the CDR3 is TGCGCCAGCAGCTTTCAGGGGGGCACCTACGAGCAGTACTTC.

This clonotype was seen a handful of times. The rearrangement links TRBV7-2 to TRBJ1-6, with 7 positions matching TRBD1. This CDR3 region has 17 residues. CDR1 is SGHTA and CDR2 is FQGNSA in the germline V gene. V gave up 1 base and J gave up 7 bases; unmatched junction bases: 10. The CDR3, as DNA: TGTGCCAGCAGCTTAGGGGGACAGAGAAGAGGAAATTCACCCCTCCACTTT. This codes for CASSLGGQRRGNSPLHF.

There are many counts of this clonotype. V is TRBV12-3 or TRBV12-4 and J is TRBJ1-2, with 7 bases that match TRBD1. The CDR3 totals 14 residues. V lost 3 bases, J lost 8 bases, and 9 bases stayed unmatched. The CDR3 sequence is CASSFGTRGEGYTF. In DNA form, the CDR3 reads TGTGCCAGCAGTTTCGGCACCAGGGGGGAGGGCTACACCTTC.

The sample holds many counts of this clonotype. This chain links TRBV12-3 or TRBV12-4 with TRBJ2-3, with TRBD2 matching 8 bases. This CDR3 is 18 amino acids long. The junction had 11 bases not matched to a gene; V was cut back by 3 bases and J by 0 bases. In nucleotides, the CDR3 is TGTGCCAGCAGTTTGGTAGCGGGGAGGATCTCTAGCACAGATACGCAGTATTTT. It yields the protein CASSLVAGRISSTDTQYF.

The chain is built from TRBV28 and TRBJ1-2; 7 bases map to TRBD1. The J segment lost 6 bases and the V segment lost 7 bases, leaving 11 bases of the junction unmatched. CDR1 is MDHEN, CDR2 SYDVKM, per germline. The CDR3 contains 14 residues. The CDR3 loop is CASTHQGQLNGYTF. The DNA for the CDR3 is TGTGCCAGCACACATCAGGGACAGCTTAATGGCTACACCTTC.

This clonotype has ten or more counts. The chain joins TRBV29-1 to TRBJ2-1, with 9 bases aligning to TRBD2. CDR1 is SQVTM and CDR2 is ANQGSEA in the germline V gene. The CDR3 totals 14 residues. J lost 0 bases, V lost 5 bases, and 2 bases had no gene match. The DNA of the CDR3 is TGCAGCGTTAGGCGGGGGGGCTCCTACAATGAGCAGTTCTTC. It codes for CSVRRGGSYNEQFF.

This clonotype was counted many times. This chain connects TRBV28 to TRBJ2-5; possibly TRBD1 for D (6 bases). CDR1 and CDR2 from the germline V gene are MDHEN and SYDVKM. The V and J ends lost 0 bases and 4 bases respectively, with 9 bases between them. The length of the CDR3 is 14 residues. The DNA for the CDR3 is TGTGCCAGCAGTTTATGGACAGGTATAGAGACCCAGTACTTC. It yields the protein CASSLWTGIETQYF.

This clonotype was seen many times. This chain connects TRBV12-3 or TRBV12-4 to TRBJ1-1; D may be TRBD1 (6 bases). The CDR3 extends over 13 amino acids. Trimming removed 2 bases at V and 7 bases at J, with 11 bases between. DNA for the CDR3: TGTGCCAGCAGTTTAACAGGGCGAGGTGAAGCTTTCTTT. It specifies CASSLTGRGEAFF.

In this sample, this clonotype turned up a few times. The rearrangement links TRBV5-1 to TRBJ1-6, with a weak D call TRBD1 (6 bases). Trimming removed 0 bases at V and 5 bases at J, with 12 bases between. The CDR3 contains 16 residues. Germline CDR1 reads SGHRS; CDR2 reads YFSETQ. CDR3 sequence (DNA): TGCGCCAGCAGCTTGGATGCCACAGGGAATAATTCACCCCTCCACTTT. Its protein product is CASSLDATGNNSPLHF.

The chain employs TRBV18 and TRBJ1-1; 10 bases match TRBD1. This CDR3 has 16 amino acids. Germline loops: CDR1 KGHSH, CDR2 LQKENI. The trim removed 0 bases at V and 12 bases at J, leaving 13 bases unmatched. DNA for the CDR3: TGTGCCAGCTCACCACCGGGACAGGGGCCTTCGGACTATACTTTCTTT. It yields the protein CASSPPGQGPSDYTFF.

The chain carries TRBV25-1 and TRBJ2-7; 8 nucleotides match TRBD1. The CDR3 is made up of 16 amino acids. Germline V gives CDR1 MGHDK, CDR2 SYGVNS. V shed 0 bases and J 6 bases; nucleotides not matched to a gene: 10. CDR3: CASSEYRDRSRREQYF. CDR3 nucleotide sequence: TGTGCCAGCAGTGAATACCGGGACAGGAGTCGTCGCGAGCAGTACTTC.

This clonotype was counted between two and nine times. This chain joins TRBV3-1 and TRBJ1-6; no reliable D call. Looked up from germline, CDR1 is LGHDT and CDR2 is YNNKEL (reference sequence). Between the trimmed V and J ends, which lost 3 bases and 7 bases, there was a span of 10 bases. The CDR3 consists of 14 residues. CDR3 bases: TGTGCCAGCAGCCACGACGGATACAATTCACCCCTCCACTTT. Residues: CASSHDGYNSPLHF.

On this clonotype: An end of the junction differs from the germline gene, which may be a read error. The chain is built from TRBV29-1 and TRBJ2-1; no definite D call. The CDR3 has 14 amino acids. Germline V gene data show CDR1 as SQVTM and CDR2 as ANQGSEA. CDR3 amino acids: CSVVLGDLLNEQLF. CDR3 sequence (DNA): TGCAGCGTTGTTTTAGGAGATTTGCTGAATGAGCAGCTCTTC.

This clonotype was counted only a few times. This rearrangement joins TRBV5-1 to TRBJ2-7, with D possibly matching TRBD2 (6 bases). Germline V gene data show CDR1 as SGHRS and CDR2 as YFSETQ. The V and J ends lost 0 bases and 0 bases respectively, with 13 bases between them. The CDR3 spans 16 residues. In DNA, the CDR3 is TGCGCCAGCAGCTTGGTTAGCGGCACCTACTCCTACGAGCAGTACTTC. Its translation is CASSLVSGTYSYEQYF.

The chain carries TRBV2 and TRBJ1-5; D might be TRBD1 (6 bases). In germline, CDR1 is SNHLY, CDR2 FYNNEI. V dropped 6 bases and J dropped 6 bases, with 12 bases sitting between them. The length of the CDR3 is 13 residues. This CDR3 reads CASSVRGSQPQHF. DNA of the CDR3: TGTGCCAGCAGCGTCAGGGGTAGTCAGCCCCAGCATTTT.

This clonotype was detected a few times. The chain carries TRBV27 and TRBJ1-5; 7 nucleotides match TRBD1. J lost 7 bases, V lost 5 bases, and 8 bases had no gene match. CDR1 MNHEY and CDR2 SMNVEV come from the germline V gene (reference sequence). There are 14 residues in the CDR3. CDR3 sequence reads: CASSTRQGGQPQHF. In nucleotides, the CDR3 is TGTGCCAGCAGTACCCGACAGGGCGGGCAGCCCCAGCATTTT.

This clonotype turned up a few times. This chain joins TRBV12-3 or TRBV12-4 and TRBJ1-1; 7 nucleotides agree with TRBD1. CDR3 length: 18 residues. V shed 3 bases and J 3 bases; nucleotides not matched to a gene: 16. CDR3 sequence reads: CASSFLLRQGIIDTEAFF. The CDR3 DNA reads TGTGCCAGCAGTTTCCTCCTTCGACAGGGTATTATAGACACTGAAGCTTTCTTT.

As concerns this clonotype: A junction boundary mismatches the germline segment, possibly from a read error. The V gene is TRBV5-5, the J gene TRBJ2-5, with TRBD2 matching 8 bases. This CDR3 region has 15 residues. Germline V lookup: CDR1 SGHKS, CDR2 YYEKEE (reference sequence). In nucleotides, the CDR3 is TGTGCCAGCAGTTTGGACGGGGGGGCCCAAGAGACCCAGTACTTC. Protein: CASSLDGGAQETQYF.

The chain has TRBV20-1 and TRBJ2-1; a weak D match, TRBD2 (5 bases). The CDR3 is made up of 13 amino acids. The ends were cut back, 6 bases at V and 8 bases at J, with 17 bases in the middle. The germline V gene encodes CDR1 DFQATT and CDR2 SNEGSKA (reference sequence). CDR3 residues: CSAPLAGLDEQFF. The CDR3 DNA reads TGCAGTGCGCCCCTAGCCGGACTCGATGAGCAGTTCTTC.

The CDR3 loop reads CASSPGSGRTDTQYF. The CDR3 DNA reads as TGTGCCAGCAGCCCCGGGAGCGGGCGCACAGATACGCAGTATTTT. This chain uses TRBV7-7 with TRBJ2-3, with a possible D match to TRBD2 (6 bases). CDR1 and CDR2 from the germline V gene are SSHAT and FNYEAQ (reference sequence). Trimming left V 5 bases short and J 1 base short, with 13 bases between. CDR3 size: 15 residues.